These T cell receptor beta chains were read from a single sample in a study of cytomegalovirus exposure and HLA in healthy donors. The repertoire was sequenced with immunoSEQ multiplex PCR; TCRdb's copy has only in-frame clones and lacks some. The sample shows under 200,000 clones, around 62% of them seen only once. Sequenced: PBMCs. Source of these receptors: a man aged 35 to 55 in good health and CMV-seronegative. Each CDR3 is given with its conserved first and last residue. Each record gives: V gene, D gene, J gene, CDR3 length, CDR3 protein. The D gene is left open where the match is weak.

v_call: TRBV30
d_call: NA
j_call: TRBJ1-5
cdr3_length: 13
cdr3_aa: CAWEQSENQPQHF

v_call: TRBV5-1
d_call: TRBD2
j_call: TRBJ2-1
cdr3_length: 15
cdr3_aa: CASSLDPGRNGEQFF

v_call: TRBV5-4
d_call: NA
j_call: TRBJ1-3
cdr3_length: 13
cdr3_aa: CASRDSGGNTIYF

v_call: TRBV7-3
d_call: NA
j_call: TRBJ2-1
cdr3_length: 14
cdr3_aa: CASSLTIQANEQFF

v_call: TRBV7-7
d_call: NA
j_call: TRBJ1-3
cdr3_length: 16
cdr3_aa: CASSPYSGASGNTIYF

v_call: TRBV6-5
d_call: TRBD1
j_call: TRBJ1-2
cdr3_length: 15
cdr3_aa: CASSWDRGKSYGYTF

v_call: TRBV10-3
d_call: TRBD2
j_call: TRBJ2-3
cdr3_length: 18
cdr3_aa: CAINPGLAGGQGMDTQYF

v_call: TRBV1
d_call: NA
j_call: TRBJ1-1
cdr3_length: 16
cdr3_aa: CTSSQGGGRRDTEAFF

v_call: TRBV9
d_call: NA
j_call: TRBJ2-7
cdr3_length: 13
cdr3_aa: CASSPLSSGPAFF

v_call: TRBV4-3
d_call: NA
j_call: TRBJ2-7
cdr3_length: 13
cdr3_aa: CASSQDRGYEQYF

v_call: TRBV19
d_call: NA
j_call: TRBJ2-7
cdr3_length: 15
cdr3_aa: CASSIATGRSYEQYF

v_call: TRBV14
d_call: TRBD2
j_call: TRBJ2-1
cdr3_length: 15
cdr3_aa: CASSPLAGKYNEQFF

v_call: TRBV10-3
d_call: TRBD1
j_call: TRBJ2-1
cdr3_length: 15
cdr3_aa: CAIRRQGGGYNEQFF

v_call: TRBV11-3
d_call: NA
j_call: TRBJ2-5
cdr3_length: 13
cdr3_aa: CASSLTGLKEQYF

v_call: TRBV5-4
d_call: TRBD1
j_call: TRBJ1-6
cdr3_length: 16
cdr3_aa: CASSPYTGGVMSPLHF